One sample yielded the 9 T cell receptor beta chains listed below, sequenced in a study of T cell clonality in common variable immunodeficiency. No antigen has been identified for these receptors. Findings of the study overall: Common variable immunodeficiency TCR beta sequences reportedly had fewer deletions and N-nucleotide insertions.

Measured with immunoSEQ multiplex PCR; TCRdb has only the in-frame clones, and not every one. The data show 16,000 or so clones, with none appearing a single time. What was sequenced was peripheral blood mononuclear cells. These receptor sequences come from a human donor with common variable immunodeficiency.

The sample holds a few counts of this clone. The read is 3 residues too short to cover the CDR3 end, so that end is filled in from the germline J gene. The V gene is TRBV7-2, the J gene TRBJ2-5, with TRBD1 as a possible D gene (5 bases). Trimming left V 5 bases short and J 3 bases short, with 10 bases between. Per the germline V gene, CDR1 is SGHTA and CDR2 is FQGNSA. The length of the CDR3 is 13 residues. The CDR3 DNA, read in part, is TGTGCCAGCAGCCCCGACAGAAAAGAGACC. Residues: CASSPDRKET. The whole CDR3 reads CASSPDRKETQYF.

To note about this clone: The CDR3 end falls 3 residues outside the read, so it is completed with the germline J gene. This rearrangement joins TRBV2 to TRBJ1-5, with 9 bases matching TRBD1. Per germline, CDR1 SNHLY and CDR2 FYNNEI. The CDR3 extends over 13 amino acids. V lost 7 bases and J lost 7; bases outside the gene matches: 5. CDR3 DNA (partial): TGTGCCAGCAATCGGGACAGGGAACAGCCC. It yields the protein CASNRDREQP. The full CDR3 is CASNRDREQPQHF.

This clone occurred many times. The CDR3 is CSARGSGGGNEQFF. Partial CDR3 DNA: TGCAGTGCTAGAGGCAGCGGGGGTGGGAATGAG. The J gene is TRBJ2-1, the V gene TRBV20-1; 8 nucleotides match TRBD2. The read terminates 3 residues ahead of where the CDR3 ends, so the germline J gene completes it. CDR3 length: 14 residues. CDR1 DFQATT and CDR2 SNEGSKA come from the germline V gene (reference sequence). J lost 7 bases, V lost 1 base, and 6 bases had no gene match.

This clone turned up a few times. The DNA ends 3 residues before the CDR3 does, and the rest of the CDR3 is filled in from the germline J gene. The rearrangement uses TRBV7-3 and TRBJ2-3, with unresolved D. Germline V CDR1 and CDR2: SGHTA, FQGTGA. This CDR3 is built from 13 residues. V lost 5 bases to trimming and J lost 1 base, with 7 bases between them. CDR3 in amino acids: CASSQRGTDTQYF. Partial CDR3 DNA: TGTGCCAGCAGCCAACGGGGCACAGATACG.

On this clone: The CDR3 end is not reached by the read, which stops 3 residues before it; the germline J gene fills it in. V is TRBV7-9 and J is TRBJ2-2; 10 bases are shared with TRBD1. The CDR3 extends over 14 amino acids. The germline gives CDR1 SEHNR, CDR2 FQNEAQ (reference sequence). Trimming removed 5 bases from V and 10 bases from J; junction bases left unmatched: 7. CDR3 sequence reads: CASSMGQGLKELFF. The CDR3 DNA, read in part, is TGTGCCAGCAGCATGGGACAGGGGCTCAAGGAG. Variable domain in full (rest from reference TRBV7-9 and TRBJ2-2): DTGVSQNPRHKITKRGQNVTFRCDPISEHNRLYWYRQTLGQGPEFLTYFQNEAQLEKSRLLSDRFSAERPKGSFSTLEIQRTEQGDSAMYLCASSMGQGLKELFFGEGSRLTVL.

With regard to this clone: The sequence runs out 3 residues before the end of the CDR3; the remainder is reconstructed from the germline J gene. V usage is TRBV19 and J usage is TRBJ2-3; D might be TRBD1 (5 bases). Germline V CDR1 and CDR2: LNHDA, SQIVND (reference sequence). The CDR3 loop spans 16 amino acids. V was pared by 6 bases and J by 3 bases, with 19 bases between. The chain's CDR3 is CASRPAGWAGTDTQYF. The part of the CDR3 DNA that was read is TGTGCCAGTAGGCCGGCAGGGTGGGCTGGGACAGATACG.

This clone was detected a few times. This CDR3 reads CASSEREKLFF. Partial CDR3 DNA: TGTGCCAGCAGTGAAAGGGAAAAA. The V gene is TRBV2, the J gene TRBJ1-4; D unclear. The CDR3 is cut off 3 residues early in the read; its end comes from the germline J gene. Trimming removed 2 bases from V and 8 bases from J, with 3 bases in between. The CDR3 has 11 amino acids. CDR1 and CDR2 (germline): SNHLY, FYNNEI.

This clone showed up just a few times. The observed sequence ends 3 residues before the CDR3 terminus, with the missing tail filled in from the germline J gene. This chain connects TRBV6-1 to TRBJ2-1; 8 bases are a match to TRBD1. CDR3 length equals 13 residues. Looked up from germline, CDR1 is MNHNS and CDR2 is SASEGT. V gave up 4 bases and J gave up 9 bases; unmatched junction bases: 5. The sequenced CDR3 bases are TGTGCCAGCAGTGGGGACAGGTTCGGTGAG. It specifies CASSGDRFGE. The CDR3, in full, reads CASSGDRFGEQFF.

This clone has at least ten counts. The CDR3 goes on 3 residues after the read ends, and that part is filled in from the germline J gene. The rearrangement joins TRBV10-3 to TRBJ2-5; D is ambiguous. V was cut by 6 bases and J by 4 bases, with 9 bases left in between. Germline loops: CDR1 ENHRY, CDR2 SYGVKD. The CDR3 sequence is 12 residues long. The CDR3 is CAISADGETQYF. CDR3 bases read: TGTGCCATCAGCGCGGATGGAGAGACC.